This record concerns one TCR beta chain sequence. This entry is derived from a study of T cell responses to AZD1222 COVID-19 vaccine. V was clipped by 6 bases and J by 4 bases, with 15 bases between them. CDR3 length: 14 amino acids. Germline V lookup: CDR1 SGDLS, CDR2 YYNGEE. The repertoire was sequenced with immunoSEQ multiplex PCR; TCRdb's copy has only in-frame clones and lacks some. The sample records around 85,000 clones, roughly 90% being singletons. This chain connects TRBV9 to TRBJ2-3; D might be TRBD2 (6 bases). The sequence was obtained from an adult who received the AZD1222 COVID-19 vaccine. The material sequenced was peripheral blood, taken 28 days after the second AZD1222 dose. CDR3: CASTGRLVPDTQYF. CDR3 in DNA: TGTGCCAGCACCGGTCGACTAGTTCCAGATACGCAGTATTTT.